Following are 9 T cell receptor beta chains from one sample sequenced in a study of blood T cell repertoires in COVID-19. Sequenced by immunoSEQ multiplex PCR; TCRdb stores in-frame clones only, minus some. The table lists about 12,000 clones, around 70% of them singletons. Sequenced: peripheral blood. All receptors come from a man between 60 and 70 years old with COVID-19, enrolled during active disease.

V and J are TRBV16 and TRBJ1-1; weak D call: TRBD1 (6 bases). The germline V gene encodes CDR1 KGHSY and CDR2 FQNENV. Between the trimmed V and J ends, which lost 4 bases and 1 base, there was a span of 10 bases. This CDR3 has 14 residues. CDR3 DNA sequence: TGTGCCAGCAGCCGACGGACAGAGAACACTGAAGCTTTCTTT. It translates to CASSRRTENTEAFF. The complete variable domain, with remaining parts taken from reference TRBV16 and TRBJ1-1, reads GEEVAQTPKHLVRGEGQKAKLYCAPIKGHSYVFWYQQVLKNEFKFLISFQNENVFDETGMPKERFSAKCLPNSPCSLEIQATKLEDSAVYFCASSRRTENTEAFFGQGTRLTVV.

This sequence joins TRBV7-6 and TRBJ1-1; 7 bases line up with TRBD1. The CDR3 has 17 amino acids. In germline, CDR1 is SGHVS, CDR2 FNYEAQ. V lost 1 base to trimming and J lost 0 bases; unmatched junction nucleotides: 8. The CDR3 is CASSLEGTENMNTEAFF. CDR3 DNA: TGTGCCAGCAGCTTAGAAGGGACAGAGAACATGAACACTGAAGCTTTCTTT.

This clone was recorded a few times. The chain recombines TRBV5-5 with TRBJ2-1; maybe TRBD1 (6 bases). V lost 1 base to trimming and J lost 0 bases, with 11 bases between them. The CDR3 runs 16 residues. CDR1 and CDR2 from the germline V gene are SGHKS and YYEKEE (reference sequence). CDR3 protein: CASSLKGTLSYNEQFF. DNA of the CDR3: TGTGCCAGCAGCTTGAAAGGGACACTCTCCTACAATGAGCAGTTCTTC.

The chain couples TRBV28 to TRBJ1-1; perhaps TRBD1 as D (6 bases). CDR1 MDHEN and CDR2 SYDVKM come from the germline V gene. The ends were cut back, 5 bases at V and 0 bases at J, with 13 bases in the middle. The CDR3 consists of 15 residues. CDR3 in DNA: TGTGCCAGCAGTCCGCCGACAGGTATGAACACTGAAGCTTTCTTT. Its protein is CASSPPTGMNTEAFF.

The CDR3 DNA follows: TGTGCCAGCGGAAATGGGGGGAGCCGTGGGGGTTCCCTCCACTTT. Protein product: CASGNGGSRGGSLHF. The V and J genes are TRBV28 and TRBJ1-6; a possible D gene is TRBD1 (5 bases). Germline CDR1 reads MDHEN; CDR2 reads SYDVKM. The V gene lost 8 bases and the J gene lost 14 bases, with 25 bases spanning the gap. The CDR3 spans 15 residues.

A few counts support this clone. This chain links TRBV6-5 with TRBJ1-5; D gene uncertain. There are 13 residues in the CDR3. V lost 0 bases and J 6 bases, leaving 6 bases between the germline ends. CDR1 is MNHEY and CDR2 is SVGAGI in the germline V gene. The CDR3 DNA is TGTGCCAGCAGTTACTCGGCGGCTCAGCCCCAGCATTTT. Translating it yields CASSYSAAQPQHF.

In this sample, this clone turned up a few times. The chain links TRBV25-1 to TRBJ2-2; 8 bases match TRBD2. The germline V gene encodes CDR1 MGHDK and CDR2 SYGVNS. The CDR3 extends over 16 amino acids. V lost 5 bases and J lost 0; bases outside the gene matches: 5. The CDR3 DNA follows: TGTGCCAGCAGTCTCCCGGGACTAGCGAACACCGGGGAGCTGTTTTTT. Translation: CASSLPGLANTGELFF.

The chain links TRBV7-2 to TRBJ1-5; weak D call: TRBD1 (5 bases). Germline CDR1 reads SGHTA; CDR2 reads FQGNSA. V gave up 0 bases and J gave up 4 bases, with 10 bases separating them. CDR3 length equals 15 residues. CDR3 nucleotide sequence: TGTGCCAGCAGCTTAGCGGCCCAGGGTAATCAGCCCCAGCATTTT. As protein: CASSLAAQGNQPQHF.

The chain recombines TRBV10-3 with TRBJ1-5; TRBD1 matches at 10 bases. The CDR3 is 19 residues long. The junction had 18 bases not matched to a gene; V was cut back by 10 bases and J by 0 bases. From germline, CDR1 is ENHRY and CDR2 SYGVKD. The CDR3 nucleotides are TGTGCCACCCACCCGACCCGCGGACAGGGGGACAATAGCAATCAGCCCCAGCATTTT. It is translated as CATHPTRGQGDNSNQPQHF.